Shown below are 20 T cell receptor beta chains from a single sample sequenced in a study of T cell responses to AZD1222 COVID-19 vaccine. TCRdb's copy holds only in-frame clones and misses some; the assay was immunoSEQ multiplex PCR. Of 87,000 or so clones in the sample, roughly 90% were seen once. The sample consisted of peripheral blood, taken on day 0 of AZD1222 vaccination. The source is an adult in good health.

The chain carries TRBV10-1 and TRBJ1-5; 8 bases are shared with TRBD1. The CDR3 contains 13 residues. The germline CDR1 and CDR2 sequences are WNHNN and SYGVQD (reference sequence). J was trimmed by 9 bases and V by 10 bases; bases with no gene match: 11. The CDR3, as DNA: TGCGCCATAACCCAGGGGGCCCGCCGGCCCCAGCATTTT. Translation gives CAITQGARRPQHF.

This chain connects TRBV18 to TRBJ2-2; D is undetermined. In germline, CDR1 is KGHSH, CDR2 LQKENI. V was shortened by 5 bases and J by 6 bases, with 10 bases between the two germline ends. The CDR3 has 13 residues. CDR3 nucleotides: TGTGCCAGCTCAGACACCTCGTCCGGGGAGCTGTTTTTT. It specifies CASSDTSSGELFF. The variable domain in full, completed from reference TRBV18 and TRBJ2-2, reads NAGVMQNPRHLVRRRGQEARLRCSPMKGHSHVYWYRQLPEEGLKFMVYLQKENIIDESGMPKERFSAEFPKEGPSILRIQQVVRGDSAAYFCASSDTSSGELFFGEGSRLTVL.

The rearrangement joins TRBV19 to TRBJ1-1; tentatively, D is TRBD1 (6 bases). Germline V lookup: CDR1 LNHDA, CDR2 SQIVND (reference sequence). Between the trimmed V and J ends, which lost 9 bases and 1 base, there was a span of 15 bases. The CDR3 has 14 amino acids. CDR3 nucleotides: TGTGCCAGCCGGACAGCTCATGGGAACACTGAAGCTTTCTTT. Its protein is CASRTAHGNTEAFF.

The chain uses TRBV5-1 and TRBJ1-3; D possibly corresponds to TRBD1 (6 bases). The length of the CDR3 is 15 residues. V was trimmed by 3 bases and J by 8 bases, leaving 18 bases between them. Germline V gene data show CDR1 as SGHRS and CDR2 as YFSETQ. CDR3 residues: CASSSGPQGRDTIYF. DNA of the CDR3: TGCGCCAGCAGCTCAGGGCCACAGGGTCGGGACACCATATATTTT. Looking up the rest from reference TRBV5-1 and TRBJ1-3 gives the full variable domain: KAGVTQTPRYLIKTRGQQVTLSCSPISGHRSVSWYQQTPGQGLQFLFEYFSETQRNKGNFPGRFSGRQFSNSRSEMNVSTLELGDSALYLCASSSGPQGRDTIYFGEGSWLTVV.

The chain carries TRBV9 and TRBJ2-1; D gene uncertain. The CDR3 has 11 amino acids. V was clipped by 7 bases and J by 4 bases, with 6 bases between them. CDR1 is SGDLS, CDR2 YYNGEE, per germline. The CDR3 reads CASGGYNEQFF. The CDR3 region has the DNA TGTGCCAGCGGTGGGTACAATGAGCAGTTCTTC.

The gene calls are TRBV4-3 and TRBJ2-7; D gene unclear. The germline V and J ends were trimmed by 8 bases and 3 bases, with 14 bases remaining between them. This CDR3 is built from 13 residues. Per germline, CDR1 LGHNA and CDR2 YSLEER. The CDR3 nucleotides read TGCGCCAGCTCTCCCACCGTCGGCTACGAGCAGTACTTC. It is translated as CASSPTVGYEQYF.

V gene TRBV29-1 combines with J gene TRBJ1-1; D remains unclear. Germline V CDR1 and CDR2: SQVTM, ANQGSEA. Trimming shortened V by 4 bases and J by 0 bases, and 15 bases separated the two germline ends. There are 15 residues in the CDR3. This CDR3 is CSVVGWGGMNTEAFF. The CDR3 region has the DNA TGCAGCGTTGTCGGTTGGGGAGGGATGAACACTGAAGCTTTCTTT.

Here the CDR3 reads CAISQPHRELGTGELFF. The CDR3 bases are TGTGCCATCAGCCAACCGCACAGGGAGCTGGGCACCGGGGAGCTGTTTTTT. This rearrangement joins TRBV10-3 to TRBJ2-2; D is possibly TRBD1 (6 bases). The V end was cut by 6 bases, the J end by 4 bases, with 21 bases between. This CDR3 region has 17 residues. From germline, CDR1 is ENHRY and CDR2 SYGVKD.

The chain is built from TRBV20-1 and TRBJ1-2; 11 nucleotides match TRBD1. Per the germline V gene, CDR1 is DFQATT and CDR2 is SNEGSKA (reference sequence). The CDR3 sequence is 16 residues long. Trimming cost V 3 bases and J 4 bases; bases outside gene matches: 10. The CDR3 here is CSASPFTGTGGYGYTF. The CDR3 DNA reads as TGCAGTGCTAGTCCCTTTACCGGGACAGGGGGCTATGGCTACACCTTC.

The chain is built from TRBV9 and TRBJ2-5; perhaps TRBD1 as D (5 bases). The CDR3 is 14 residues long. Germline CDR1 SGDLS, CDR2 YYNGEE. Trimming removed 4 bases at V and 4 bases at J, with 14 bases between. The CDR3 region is CASSPQGPPETQYF. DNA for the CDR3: TGTGCCAGCAGCCCTCAGGGTCCCCCAGAGACCCAGTACTTC.

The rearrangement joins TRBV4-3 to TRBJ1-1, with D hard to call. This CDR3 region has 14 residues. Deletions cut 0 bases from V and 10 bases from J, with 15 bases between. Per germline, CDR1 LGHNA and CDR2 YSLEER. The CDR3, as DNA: TGCGCCAGCAGCCAAGATTTAGGTGGATCTCTAGCTTTCTTT. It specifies CASSQDLGGSLAFF.

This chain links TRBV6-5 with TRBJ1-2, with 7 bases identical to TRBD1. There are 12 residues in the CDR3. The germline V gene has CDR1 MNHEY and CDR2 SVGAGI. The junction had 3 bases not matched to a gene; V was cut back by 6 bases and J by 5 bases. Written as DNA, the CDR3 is TGTGCCAGCAGCCGGGACAGTTATGGCTACACCTTC. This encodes CASSRDSYGYTF.

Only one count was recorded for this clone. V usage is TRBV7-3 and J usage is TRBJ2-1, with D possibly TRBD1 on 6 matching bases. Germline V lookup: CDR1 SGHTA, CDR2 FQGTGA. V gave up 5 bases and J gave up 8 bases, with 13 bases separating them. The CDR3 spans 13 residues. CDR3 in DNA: TGTGCCAGCAGCCCAGGGGCTGGCGATGAGCAGTTCTTC. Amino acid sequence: CASSPGAGDEQFF.

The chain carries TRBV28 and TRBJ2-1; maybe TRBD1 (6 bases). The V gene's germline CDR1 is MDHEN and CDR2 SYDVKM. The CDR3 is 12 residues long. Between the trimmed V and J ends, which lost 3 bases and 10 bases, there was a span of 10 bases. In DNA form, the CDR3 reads TGTGCCAGCAGTTTGAGGACAGCCGAGCAGTTCTTC. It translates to CASSLRTAEQFF.

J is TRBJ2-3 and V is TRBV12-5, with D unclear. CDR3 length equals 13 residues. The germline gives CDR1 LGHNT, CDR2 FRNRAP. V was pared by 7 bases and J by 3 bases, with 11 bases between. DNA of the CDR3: TGTGCTAGTGATTTAATCGGGACAGATACGCAGTATTTT. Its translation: CASDLIGTDTQYF.

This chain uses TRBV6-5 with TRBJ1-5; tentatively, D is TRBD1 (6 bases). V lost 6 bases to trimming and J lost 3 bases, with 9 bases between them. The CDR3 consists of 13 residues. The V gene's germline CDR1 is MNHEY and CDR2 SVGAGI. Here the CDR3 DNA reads TGTGCCAGCAGCAACAGGGCCAATCAGCCCCAGCATTTT. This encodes CASSNRANQPQHF.

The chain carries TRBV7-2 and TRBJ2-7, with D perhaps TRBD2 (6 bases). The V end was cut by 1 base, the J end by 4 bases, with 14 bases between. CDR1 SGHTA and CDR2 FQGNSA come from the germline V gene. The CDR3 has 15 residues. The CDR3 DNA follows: TGTGCCAGCAGCTTAGTCGGCGGGGATCGATACGAGCAGTACTTC. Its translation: CASSLVGGDRYEQYF.

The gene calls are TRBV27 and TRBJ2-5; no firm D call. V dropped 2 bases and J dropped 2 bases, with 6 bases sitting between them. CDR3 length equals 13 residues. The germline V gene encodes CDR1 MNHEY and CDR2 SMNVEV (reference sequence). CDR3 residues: CASSLAKQETQYF. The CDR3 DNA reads TGTGCCAGCAGTTTAGCGAAGCAAGAGACCCAGTACTTC.

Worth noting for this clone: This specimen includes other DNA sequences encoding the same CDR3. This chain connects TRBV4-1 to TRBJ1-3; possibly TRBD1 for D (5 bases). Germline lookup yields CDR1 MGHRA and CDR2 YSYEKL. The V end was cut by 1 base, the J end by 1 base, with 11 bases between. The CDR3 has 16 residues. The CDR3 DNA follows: TGCGCCAGCAGCCAAGGCGGGACGGCGTCTGGAAACACCATATATTTT. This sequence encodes CASSQGGTASGNTIYF.

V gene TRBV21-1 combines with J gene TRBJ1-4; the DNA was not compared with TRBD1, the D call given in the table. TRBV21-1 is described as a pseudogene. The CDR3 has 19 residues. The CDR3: CASSKFRQVSSPTNEKLFF. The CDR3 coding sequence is TGTGCCAGCAGCAAATTCCGACAGGTTTCATCTCCAACTAATGAAAAACTGTTTTTT.